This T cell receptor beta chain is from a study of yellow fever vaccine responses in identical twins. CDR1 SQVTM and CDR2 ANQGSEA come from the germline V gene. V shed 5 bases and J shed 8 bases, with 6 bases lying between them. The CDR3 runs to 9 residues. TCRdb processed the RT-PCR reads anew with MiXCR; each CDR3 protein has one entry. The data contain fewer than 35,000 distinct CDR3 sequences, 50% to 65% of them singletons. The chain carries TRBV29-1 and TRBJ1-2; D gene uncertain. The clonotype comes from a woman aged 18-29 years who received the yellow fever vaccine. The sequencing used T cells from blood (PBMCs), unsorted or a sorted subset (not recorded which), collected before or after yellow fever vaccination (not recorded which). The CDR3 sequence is CSVLEGYTF. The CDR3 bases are TGCAGCGTTTTAGAAGGCTACACCTTC. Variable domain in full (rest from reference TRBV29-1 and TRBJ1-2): SAVISQKPSRDICQRGTSLTIQCQVDSQVTMMFWYRQQPGQSLTLIATANQGSEATYESGFVIDKFPISRPNLTFSTLTVSNMSPEDSSIYLCSVLEGYTFGSGTRLTVV.